This T cell receptor beta chain was identified during a study of human T cells and chemical hapten exposure. The sample's time point: pre-sensitization, week 0. Treatment specified: therapeutic diphenylcyclopropenone sensitization with weekly scalp DPC. TCRdb reanalysed the RACE reads using MiXCR and keeps one entry per CDR3 protein. Of approximately 370,000 distinct CDR3 sequences in the sample, 4.5% to 5.5% were seen once. The V and J ends lost 1 base and 2 bases respectively, with 11 bases between them. Germline lookup yields CDR1 LGHNA and CDR2 YNFKEQ. The CDR3 runs 15 residues. This receptor was obtained from a young woman with alopecia areata. Some clones in this sample may be carry-over from other donors' samples. This specimen consisted of whole blood, obtained in connection with sensitization to the hapten diphenylcyclopropenone (DPC). The rearrangement links TRBV4-2 to TRBJ2-5; either TRBD1 or TRBD2 may fit D (7 bases each). The CDR3 loop reads CASSQARGGQETQYF. DNA for the CDR3: TGTGCCAGCAGCCAAGCCAGGGGGGGTCAAGAGACCCAGTACTTC.